This T cell receptor beta chain originates from a study of CD8 T cells in ankylosing spondylitis. Study-level findings and limits: It was reported that disease-linked clones were significantly enriched in matched ankylosing spondylitis synovial fluid. Typical of ankylosing spondylitis blood, it appeared, was a TCR beta motif of about eight highly homologous variants.

Construction of TCR beta libraries was performed using quantitative 5'-RACE with molecular barcodes. TCRdb redid the calling of the 5' RACE reads with MiXCR, one entry per CDR3 protein. Found here are around 340,000 distinct CDR3 sequences, 20% of them singletons; the top ten hold about an eighth. This clonotype has only a few counts. The antigen remains unidentified. Germline V gene lookup returns CDR1 LGHNA and CDR2 YNFKEQ. V dropped 4 bases and J dropped 3 bases, with 16 bases sitting between them. The length of the CDR3 is 16 residues. This TCR came from a male donor with ankylosing spondylitis or in good health (not recorded which). The source material was blood, either unsorted or a sorted T cell fraction (not recorded which). V usage is TRBV4-2 and J usage is TRBJ1-5; perhaps TRBD1 as D (5 bases). CDR3 sequence reads: CASSPTGVATNQPQHF. In nucleotides, the CDR3 is TGTGCCAGCAGCCCTACGGGGGTAGCAACCAATCAGCCCCAGCATTTT.